One and the same sample provided the 30 T cell receptor beta chains below, sequenced in a study of cytomegalovirus exposure and HLA in healthy donors. With 60 Vbeta and 13 Jbeta primers, the PCR was carried out. Generated by immunoSEQ multiplex PCR, the TCRdb table keeps only in-frame clones and is missing some. This table has under 120,000 clones, 74% appearing once. Sequencing input: PBMCs. The receptor set was obtained from a man between 45 and 60 years old in good health and CMV-seropositive.

The rearrangement links TRBV28 to TRBJ1-5; D remains unclear. CDR1 is MDHEN and CDR2 is SYDVKM in the germline V gene. The V and J ends lost 4 bases and 9 bases respectively, with 10 bases between them. The CDR3 contains 12 residues. As DNA, the CDR3 is TGTGCCAGCAGTTCCCACATCACGCCCCAGCATTTT. This translates into CASSSHITPQHF.

The J gene is TRBJ2-2, the V gene TRBV5-5, with 14 bases aligning to TRBD2. Unmatched junction bases numbered 5, after V lost 3 bases and J lost 7 bases. Germline assignment: CDR1 SGHKS and CDR2 YYEKEE (reference sequence). The CDR3 has 16 amino acids. The CDR3 region has the DNA TGTGCCAGCAGCTGGGGACTAGCGGGAGTAATCGGGGAGCTGTTTTTT. Amino acid sequence: CASSWGLAGVIGELFF.

The rearrangement links TRBV4-1 to TRBJ1-2; TRBD1 agrees at 8 bases. Germline V lookup: CDR1 MGHRA, CDR2 YSYEKL. This CDR3 spans 16 amino acids. V lost 2 bases and J lost 1; bases outside the gene matches: 6. The CDR3 region is CASSQLGQGNNYGYTF. CDR3 DNA: TGCGCCAGCAGCCAACTTGGACAGGGCAATAACTATGGCTACACCTTC.

The V and J genes are TRBV5-5 and TRBJ2-1, with D possibly TRBD1 on 6 matching bases. Germline V gene lookup returns CDR1 SGHKS and CDR2 YYEKEE (reference sequence). This CDR3 is 14 amino acids long. V gave up 4 bases and J gave up 10 bases, with 18 bases separating them. The CDR3 is CASSPYRDTGEQFF. The DNA for the CDR3 is TGTGCCAGCAGCCCTTACCGGGACACTGGAGAGCAGTTCTTC.

This chain links TRBV5-1 with TRBJ2-7; D is possibly TRBD2 (5 bases). With 3 bases removed from V and 3 bases from J, the gap between germline ends came to 10 bases. CDR1 and CDR2 (germline): SGHRS, YFSETQ. CDR3 size: 13 residues. CDR3 region: CASSSGSYYEQYF. CDR3 nucleotides: TGCGCCAGCAGCTCGGGGTCCTACTACGAGCAGTACTTC.

This clone was counted only a few times. V and J are TRBV18 and TRBJ2-1, with a possible D match to TRBD2 (6 bases). This CDR3 contains 15 residues. Germline values: CDR1 KGHSH, CDR2 LQKENI. The V and J ends lost 5 bases and 7 bases respectively, with 18 bases between them. The CDR3 region is CASSFSGPTMNEQFF. The CDR3 nucleotides are TGTGCCAGCTCATTTAGCGGTCCTACGATGAATGAGCAGTTCTTC.

The chain uses TRBV7-9 and TRBJ2-7, with TRBD2 matching over 8 bases. Germline V CDR1 and CDR2: SEHNR, FQNEAQ (reference sequence). Unmatched junction bases numbered 3, after V lost 5 bases and J lost 3 bases. The CDR3 loop spans 13 amino acids. The CDR3 here is CASSRGTSYEQYF. The DNA for the CDR3 is TGTGCCAGCAGCCGCGGGACTAGCTACGAGCAGTACTTC.

This clone was found a few times. This rearrangement joins TRBV9 to TRBJ1-2; D may be TRBD1 (5 bases). V dropped 0 bases and J dropped 8 bases, with 20 bases sitting between them. This CDR3 contains 16 residues. Germline V gives CDR1 SGDLS, CDR2 YYNGEE. This CDR3 is CASSVGGGTQLGGYTF. The CDR3 coding sequence is TGTGCCAGCAGCGTAGGGGGGGGGACCCAACTGGGAGGCTACACCTTC. Variable domain in full (rest from reference TRBV9 and TRBJ1-2): DSGVTQTPKHLITATGQRVTLRCSPRSGDLSVYWYQQSLDQGLQFLIQYYNGEERAKGNILERFSAQQFPDLHSELNLSSLELGDSALYFCASSVGGGTQLGGYTFGSGTRLTVV.

CDR3 sequence (DNA): TGTGCCATCAGTTCCACAAACCAGGGGACGGATGGCTACACCTTC. It codes for CAISSTNQGTDGYTF. V and J are TRBV10-3 and TRBJ1-2; possible D gene TRBD1, 6 bases. Germline values: CDR1 ENHRY, CDR2 SYGVKD. This CDR3 comprises 15 residues. V shed 5 bases and J shed 6 bases, with 19 bases lying between them.

This chain connects TRBV6-1 to TRBJ2-1, with 9 bases fitting TRBD2. This CDR3 is 15 amino acids long. V trimming: 4 bases; J trimming: 3 bases; junction bases outside the gene matches: 4. The germline gives CDR1 MNHNS, CDR2 SASEGT. Here the CDR3 DNA reads TGTGCCAGCAGTGTTAGCGGGAGTCGCTACAATGAGCAGTTCTTC. It codes for CASSVSGSRYNEQFF.

The V call is TRBV10-3, the J call TRBJ1-1, with no clear D. This CDR3 spans 15 amino acids. V lost 0 bases and J 1 base, leaving 9 bases between the germline ends. Germline CDR1 is ENHRY and CDR2 is SYGVKD. CDR3 coding DNA: TGTGCCATCAGTGAGTCAGGAGTGGGGAACACTGAAGCTTTCTTT. The encoded protein is CAISESGVGNTEAFF.

This chain uses TRBV29-1 with TRBJ2-4; D gene unclear. V was cut by 0 bases and J by 9 bases, with 9 bases left in between. The CDR3 totals 12 residues. CDR1 is SQVTM, CDR2 ANQGSEA, per germline. The CDR3 here is CSVEEAGGIQYF. The CDR3 DNA follows: TGCAGCGTTGAAGAAGCCGGCGGCATTCAGTACTTC.

This clone has only a few counts. The chain combines TRBV30 with TRBJ2-7; 8 bases align to TRBD2. CDR1 is GTSNPN, CDR2 SVGIG, per germline (reference sequence). V was clipped by 8 bases and J by 0 bases; unmatched bases: 6. The CDR3 spans 13 residues. The CDR3 DNA follows: TGTGCCCCGGGGGGGAAACTCTCCTACGAGCAGTACTTC. The encoded protein is CAPGGKLSYEQYF.

This clone occurred once. CDR3 nucleotides: TGTGCCAGCAGCTTAGAAGGACTAGCGGAAGGTAATGAGCAGTTCTTC. This translates into CASSLEGLAEGNEQFF. The chain recombines TRBV7-2 with TRBJ2-1; 10 nucleotides line up with TRBD2. The CDR3 is 16 amino acids. V lost 1 base, J lost 7 bases, and 7 bases stayed unmatched. Germline V gene sequence: CDR1 SGHTA, CDR2 FQGNSA.

This clone has a handful of counts. The genes are TRBV5-5 and TRBJ1-5; TRBD1 agrees at 9 bases. Germline CDR1 is SGHKS and CDR2 is YYEKEE (reference sequence). V lost 2 bases and J lost 2; bases outside the gene matches: 2. The CDR3 loop spans 15 amino acids. This CDR3 is CASSFRDRGNQPQHF. The CDR3 DNA sequence: TGTGCCAGCAGCTTCCGGGACAGGGGCAATCAGCCCCAGCATTTT.

The chain employs TRBV12-5 and TRBJ2-6; tentatively, D is TRBD1 (7 bases). With 3 bases removed from V and 1 base from J, the gap between germline ends came to 19 bases. There are 19 residues in the CDR3. Germline-derived CDR1 and CDR2 are LGHNT and FRNRAP. DNA of the CDR3: TGTGCTAGTGGTTTCAGACAGGGAGGCTTCATGTCTGGGGCCAACGTCCTGACTTTC. It encodes CASGFRQGGFMSGANVLTF.

This rearrangement joins TRBV10-2 to TRBJ2-7, with 9 bases matching TRBD2. CDR1 is WSHSY, CDR2 SAAADI, per germline. The junction had 17 bases not matched to a gene; V was cut back by 8 bases and J by 6 bases. The CDR3 covers 16 residues. The DNA for the CDR3 is TGCGCCAGCCTGGGGTGGCGGGAGGGCTTAGGGAGCGAGCAGTACTTC. This sequence encodes CASLGWREGLGSEQYF.

In its sample, this clone was seen a few times. Other nucleotide sequences from this sample produce the same CDR3. The V gene is TRBV6-1, the J gene TRBJ1-1; D gene unclear. Looked up from germline, CDR1 is MNHNS and CDR2 is SASEGT. Trimming took 3 bases from V and 11 from J, leaving 7 bases between them. The CDR3 loop spans 10 amino acids. CDR3 in amino acids: CASSDRGAFF. For the CDR3, the DNA is TGTGCCAGCAGTGATCGGGGTGCTTTCTTT.

The rearrangement uses TRBV5-6 and TRBJ1-1; 9 bases align to TRBD1. CDR3 length: 15 amino acids. CDR1 SGHDT and CDR2 YYEEEE come from the germline V gene. Unmatched junction bases numbered 5, after V lost 2 bases and J lost 3 bases. CDR3 region: CASSFVRTGDTEAFF. As DNA, the CDR3 is TGTGCCAGCAGCTTTGTAAGGACAGGGGACACTGAAGCTTTCTTT.

The chain combines TRBV7-9 with TRBJ2-5, with TRBD2 identical over 11 bases. CDR3 length: 15 residues. With V trimmed by 0 bases and J by 5 bases, 2 bases remained unmatched. Germline CDR1 reads SEHNR; CDR2 reads FQNEAQ (reference sequence). In DNA form, the CDR3 reads TGTGCCAGCAGCTTAGCCCTAGCGGGAGGTGAGACCCAGTACTTC. It specifies CASSLALAGGETQYF.

The rearrangement links TRBV12-5 to TRBJ2-5, with 10 nucleotides matching TRBD2. The CDR3 runs 16 residues. After removal of 3 bases from V and 1 base from J, the junction contained 5 bases not matched to a gene. Germline CDR1 LGHNT, CDR2 FRNRAP. The CDR3 is CASGFPTSGFQETQYF. The CDR3 bases are TGTGCTAGTGGTTTCCCGACTAGCGGGTTCCAAGAGACCCAGTACTTC. Full variable domain (rest looked up from reference TRBV12-5 and TRBJ2-5): DARVTQTPRHKVTEMGQEVTMRCQPILGHNTVFWYRQTMMQGLELLAYFRNRAPLDDSGMPKDRFSAEMPDATLATLKIQPSEPRDSAVYFCASGFPTSGFQETQYFGPGTRLLVL.

The V gene is TRBV7-9, the J gene TRBJ1-1, with 9 bases aligning to TRBD1. Germline CDR1 is SEHNR and CDR2 is FQNEAQ (reference sequence). V trimming: 6 bases; J trimming: 5 bases; junction bases outside the gene matches: 4. The CDR3 is 13 residues long. The CDR3 sequence: CASSLTGGTEAFF. The CDR3 coding sequence is TGTGCCAGCAGTTTGACAGGGGGGACTGAAGCTTTCTTT.

This clone was seen more than once but under ten times. V and J are TRBV11-2 and TRBJ1-2, with 8 bases that match TRBD1. Trimming cost V 6 bases and J 6 bases; bases outside gene matches: 9. Germline CDR1 reads SGHAT; CDR2 reads FQNNGV. This CDR3 spans 14 amino acids. The CDR3 DNA reads TGTGCCAGCAGTCAAGACAGGGGCAGGGATGGCTACACCTTC. Its protein product is CASSQDRGRDGYTF.

This CDR3 is CASSWDPGLAGAPTGELFF. Written as DNA, the CDR3 is TGTGCCAGCAGCTGGGACCCGGGACTAGCGGGGGCTCCGACCGGGGAGCTGTTTTTT. The chain recombines TRBV13 with TRBJ2-2; the match to TRBD2 covers 14 bases. This CDR3 has 19 amino acids. Germline V gene lookup returns CDR1 PRHDT and CDR2 FYEKMQ (reference sequence). The trim removed 4 bases at V and 5 bases at J, leaving 12 bases unmatched.

The chain has TRBV19 and TRBJ1-3, with D perhaps matching TRBD1 (6 bases). This CDR3 is built from 15 residues. In germline, CDR1 is LNHDA, CDR2 SQIVND (reference sequence). V shed 6 bases and J shed 4 bases, with 16 bases lying between them. The CDR3 here is CASRANTGQGNTIYF. CDR3 in DNA: TGTGCCAGTAGGGCAAACACAGGGCAAGGAAACACCATATATTTT.

V usage is TRBV11-2 and J usage is TRBJ1-6, with D unresolved. The CDR3 extends over 15 amino acids. Trimming took 4 bases from V and 10 from J, leaving 17 bases between them. The germline V gene encodes CDR1 SGHAT and CDR2 FQNNGV. This chain's CDR3 is CASSSDRGGYSPLHF. In DNA, the CDR3 is TGTGCCAGCAGCTCGGACCGTGGAGGATACTCACCCCTCCACTTT. The whole variable domain, filled in from reference TRBV11-2 and TRBJ1-6, reads EAGVAQSPRYKIIEKRQSVAFWCNPISGHATLYWYQQILGQGPKLLIQFQNNGVVDDSQLPKDRFSAERLKGVDSTLKIQPAKLEDSAVYLCASSSDRGGYSPLHFGNGTRLTVT.

As to this clone: Mismatch with germline at one junction end may stem from a read error. The chain links TRBV5-1 to TRBJ1-5; D call uncertain. The CDR3 is made up of 13 amino acids. Looked up from germline, CDR1 is SGHRS and CDR2 is YFSETQ. For the CDR3, the DNA is TGCGCCAGCAGCTTGGATAGCAACCAGCCCCAGCATTTT. Encoded protein: CASSLDSNQPQHF.

This sequence joins TRBV15 and TRBJ2-5; 9 bases are shared with TRBD1. Germline-derived CDR1 and CDR2 are LNHNV and YYDKDF (reference sequence). With 5 bases clipped from V and 3 bases from J, the junction kept 10 bases outside the gene matches. CDR3 length: 16 residues. The CDR3 loop is CATSSPGTGKEETQYF. The DNA of the CDR3 is TGTGCCACCAGCTCCCCTGGGACAGGGAAGGAAGAGACCCAGTACTTC.

The sample holds one count of this clone. The J gene is TRBJ2-3, the V gene TRBV30, with 8 nucleotides matching TRBD1. The V gene's germline CDR1 is GTSNPN and CDR2 SVGIG (reference sequence). CDR3 size: 12 residues. V dropped 2 bases and J dropped 9; count of bases not matched to a gene: 4. Written as DNA, the CDR3 is TGTGCCTGGAGTCCAAGACAGGGGACGCAGTATTTT. Protein sequence: CAWSPRQGTQYF.

This rearrangement joins TRBV7-9 to TRBJ2-2; D not certain. The CDR3 extends over 12 amino acids. Germline CDR1 and CDR2: SEHNR and FQNEAQ (reference sequence). With 6 bases removed from V and 3 bases from J, the gap between germline ends came to 5 bases. DNA of the CDR3: TGTGCCAGCAGTCAGTACACCGGGGAGCTGTTTTTT. Protein product: CASSQYTGELFF.